Listed below are T cell receptor beta chains from one sample, sequenced in a study of blood T cell repertoires in COVID-19. The repertoire was sequenced with immunoSEQ multiplex PCR; TCRdb's copy has only in-frame clones and lacks some. There are 75,000 to 100,000 clones in the sample; over 70% occur only once, and about 10% lies in the top ten. The sample was peripheral blood. The source is an elderly woman with acute or convalescent COVID-19. Both conserved end residues are part of each CDR3. D genes are given only for firm matches. The listing skips clone size in some rows; elsewhere it reads once, few, many or a size class.

>TRBJ2-2|15|TRBV6-6|.|TRBD1
TGTGCCAGCAGTTACGGGCAGGGGGACACCGGGGAGCTGTTTTTT
CASSYGQGDTGELFF
>TRBJ2-5|16|TRBV5-1|.|TRBD1
TGCGCCAGCAGCTTGGCCGGGGACAGGGCGATGGAGACCCAGTACTTC
CASSLAGDRAMETQYF
>TRBJ1-3|16|TRBV24-1|.|.
TGTGCCACCAGTGATTTCACAGCCCCCTCTGGAAACACCATATATTTT
CATSDFTAPSGNTIYF
>TRBJ1-3|15|TRBV10-3|.|.
TGTGCCATCAGTGAGTCGGCGGGGGCGAGGAACACCATATATTTT
CAISESAGARNTIYF
>TRBJ1-1|12|TRBV2|.|.
TGTGCCAGCACTCATCCCAGGGGTGAAGCTTTCTTT
CASTHPRGEAFF
>TRBJ1-6|14|TRBV2|once|.
TGTGCCAGCAGCCACGGACAGCTTAATTCACCCCTCCACTTT
CASSHGQLNSPLHF
>TRBJ1-3|15|TRBV10-1|many|.
TGCGCCAGCACGGCTTGTACAGTTGGGTCTCACACCATATATTTT
CASTACTVGSHTIYF
>TRBJ2-7|14|TRBV7-8|.|TRBD2
TGTGCCAGCAGCTTAGCGACTAGCCGAAGGGAGCAGTACTTC
CASSLATSRREQYF
>TRBJ2-7|13|TRBV29-1|.|TRBD1
TGCAGCGTTTCCGGGACAGAAGGCTACGAGCAGTACTTC
CSVSGTEGYEQYF
>TRBJ2-1|16|TRBV13|.|.
TGTGCCAGCACCCTGACGGACGGGAGCTCCTACAATGAGCAGTTCTTC
CASTLTDGSSYNEQFF
>TRBJ2-1|13|TRBV11-3|.|TRBD2
TGTGCCAGCAGCTTAGATGGCGGGGGTGAGCAGTTCTTC
CASSLDGGGEQFF
>TRBJ1-6|15|TRBV9|few|.
TGTGCCAGCAGCGTAAGGGAACAGGCAAATTCACCCCTCCACTTT
CASSVREQANSPLHF
>TRBJ1-4|15|TRBV5-5|once|.
TGTGCCAGCAGCTTGGTCGGACTCTCTAATGAAAAACTGTTTTTT
CASSLVGLSNEKLFF
>TRBJ1-4|18|TRBV28|once|.
TGTGCCAGCAGTTTATGGCCCCTTGGAGGGGCGCCCCCCGAAAAACTGTTTTTT
CASSLWPLGGAPPEKLFF
>TRBJ2-5|16|TRBV7-8|.|TRBD1
TGTGCCAGCAGCACCAGGACAGGGGGTATCAGAGAGACCCAGTACTTC
CASSTRTGGIRETQYF